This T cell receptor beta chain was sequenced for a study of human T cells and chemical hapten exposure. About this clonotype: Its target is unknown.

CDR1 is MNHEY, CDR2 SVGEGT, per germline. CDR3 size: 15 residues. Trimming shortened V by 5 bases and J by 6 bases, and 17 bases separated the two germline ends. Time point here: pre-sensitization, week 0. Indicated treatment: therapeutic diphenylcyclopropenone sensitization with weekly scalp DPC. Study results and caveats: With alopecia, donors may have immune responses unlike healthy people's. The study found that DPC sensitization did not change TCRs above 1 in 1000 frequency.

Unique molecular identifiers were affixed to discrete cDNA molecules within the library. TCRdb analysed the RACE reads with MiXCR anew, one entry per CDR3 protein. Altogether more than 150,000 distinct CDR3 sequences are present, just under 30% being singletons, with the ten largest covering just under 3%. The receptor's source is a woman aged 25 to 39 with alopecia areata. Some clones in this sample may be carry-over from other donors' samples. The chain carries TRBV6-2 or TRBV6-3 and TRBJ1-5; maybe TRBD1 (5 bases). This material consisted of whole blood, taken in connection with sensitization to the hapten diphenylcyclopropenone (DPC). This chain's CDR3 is CASSGITGTSQPQHF. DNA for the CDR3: TGTGCCAGCAGTGGAATTACCGGGACTTCTCAGCCCCAGCATTTT.